The T cell receptor beta chain described here comes from a study of T cell repertoires in cytomegalovirus infection. Overall study: CMV epitopes used comprised recently identified HLA-C-restricted ones and well-studied HLA-B-restricted ones.

MiXCR was run by TCRdb on the reads, yielding one entry per CDR3 protein. The data show some 500,000 distinct CDR3 sequences, about 33% seen once. V dropped 2 bases and J dropped 6 bases, with 22 bases sitting between them. Germline V gives CDR1 ENHRY, CDR2 SYGVKD. The CDR3 is made up of 17 amino acids. Note on this clonotype: Antigen specificity is unknown.

This receptor was obtained from a human donor in good health (CMV status not recorded). Some clones in this sample may be carry-over from other donors' samples. Here the sequenced sample was cultured PBMCs, taken from culture after CMV antigen stimulation. The V and J genes are TRBV10-3 and TRBJ1-2; the D gene is possibly TRBD1 (6 bases). CDR3: CAISERTEQLLVHGYTF. The CDR3 nucleotides read TGTGCCATCAGTGAGCGGACAGAACAGCTCCTAGTGCATGGCTACACCTTC.